The next 24 T cell receptor beta chains were all read from a single sample in a study of T cell responses to AZD1222 COVID-19 vaccine (dated by TCRdb to the early 2020s). The library was obtained by the immunoSEQ multiplex PCR assay. In TCRdb, the immuneACCESS table is reduced to in-frame sequences with V and J assigned. These tables do not hold every clone; where another copy was compared, an unresolved V gene accounts for under half, and the others remain unexplained. The sample contains some 130,000 clones, 90% of them found a single time. Of the sample, 1.5% to 2% falls within the top ten clones. The time point label corresponds to: baseline before first vaccination. Sequencing used peripheral blood, obtained on day 0 of AZD1222 vaccination. The receptors derive from an adult in good health.

This rearrangement joins TRBV4-3 to TRBJ1-5, with 8 bases fitting TRBD1. The junction had 29 bases not matched to a gene; V was cut back by 0 bases and J by 10 bases. This CDR3 is built from 22 residues. CDR1 and CDR2 from the germline V gene are LGHNA and YSLEER. The CDR3 region is CASSQDFRPARGREDRGVPQHF. CDR3 in DNA: TGCGCCAGCAGCCAAGATTTTCGCCCTGCCAGGGGGCGTGAAGATCGCGGTGTACCCCAGCATTTT.

The V call is TRBV9, the J call TRBJ1-1; 7 bases match TRBD1. Looked up from germline, CDR1 is SGDLS and CDR2 is YYNGEE. This CDR3 has 15 amino acids. With 0 bases clipped from V and 1 base from J, the junction kept 3 bases outside the gene matches. CDR3 loop: CASSVDRGRNTEAFF. The CDR3 DNA sequence: TGTGCCAGCAGCGTAGACAGGGGAAGGAACACTGAAGCTTTCTTT.

The V gene is TRBV7-2, the J gene TRBJ1-4; TRBD1 agrees at 7 bases. Germline V lookup: CDR1 SGHTA, CDR2 FQGNSA. V shed 4 bases, J shed 3 bases, and the junction held 5 bases outside the gene matches. CDR3 length equals 15 residues. The CDR3 nucleotides are TGTGCCAGCAGCTACACCGGGACAGCTAATGAAAAACTGTTTTTT. Amino acids: CASSYTGTANEKLFF.

This clone has just one count. The CDR3 loop is CASSLDGGYTF. CDR3 coding DNA: TGTGCCAGCAGCTTGGATGGTGGCTACACCTTC. The chain links TRBV5-6 to TRBJ1-2, with D uncertain. Germline V gives CDR1 SGHDT, CDR2 YYEEEE. The CDR3 has 11 residues. V was clipped by 0 bases and J by 7 bases, with 4 bases between them.

The V call is TRBV6-2 or TRBV6-3, the J call TRBJ1-1; D uncertain. CDR1 and CDR2 (germline): MNHEY, SVGEGT. Trimming took 5 bases from V and 3 from J, leaving 22 bases between them. This CDR3 is built from 17 residues. In DNA, the CDR3 is TGTGCCAGCAGTCAATTTCTGGGGAGCGGACGGGACACTGAAGCTTTCTTT. Its translation: CASSQFLGSGRDTEAFF.

The V call is TRBV5-5, the J call TRBJ2-1, with D unresolved. The germline V gene encodes CDR1 SGHKS and CDR2 YYEKEE (reference sequence). Trimming took 9 bases from V and 1 from J, leaving 14 bases between them. The CDR3 spans 14 residues. CDR3 protein: CATPGRTSYNEQFF. CDR3 nucleotide sequence: TGTGCCACCCCCGGACGTACGTCCTACAATGAGCAGTTCTTC.

The gene calls are TRBV30 and TRBJ1-5, with 8 nucleotides matching TRBD1. CDR1 GTSNPN and CDR2 SVGIG come from the germline V gene (reference sequence). The CDR3 covers 13 residues. After removal of 8 bases from V and 6 bases from J, the junction contained 9 bases not matched to a gene. The CDR3 DNA reads as TGTGCCCTCGGGGCAGGGGGCTCTCAGCCCCAGCATTTT. It is translated as CALGAGGSQPQHF.

The rearrangement uses TRBV7-8 and TRBJ1-5, with a tentative D call TRBD1 (5 bases). This CDR3 has 16 amino acids. V was pared by 0 bases and J by 0 bases, with 9 bases between. The germline V gene has CDR1 SGHVS and CDR2 FQNEAQ. The CDR3 protein is CASSLATAYSNQPQHF. The CDR3 bases are TGTGCCAGCAGCTTAGCGACAGCTTATAGCAATCAGCCCCAGCATTTT.

The chain carries TRBV15 and TRBJ2-7, with a weak D call TRBD1 (5 bases). The CDR3 is made up of 13 amino acids. Germline CDR1 LNHNV, CDR2 YYDKDF (reference sequence). V dropped 5 bases and J dropped 9 bases, with 17 bases sitting between them. DNA of the CDR3: TGTGCCACCAGCGGACCTTTCTGGGGCCTGCAGTACTTC. It translates to CATSGPFWGLQYF.

The CDR3 DNA follows: TGTGCCAGCAGCTTCGCTCTCGGGGGGAGGGAAAACACCATATATTTT. It encodes CASSFALGGRENTIYF. The chain has TRBV3-1 (or the pseudogene TRBV3-2) and TRBJ1-3; D perhaps matches TRBD1 (5 bases). CDR1 and CDR2 from the germline V gene are LGHDT and YNNKEL (reference sequence). This CDR3 has 16 residues. With 5 bases removed from V and 6 bases from J, the gap between germline ends came to 20 bases.

The chain employs TRBV28 and TRBJ2-1, with D uncertain. The germline V and J ends were trimmed by 5 bases and 6 bases, with 11 bases remaining between them. The germline V gene encodes CDR1 MDHEN and CDR2 SYDVKM. The CDR3 is 13 residues long. The CDR3: CASSVYRANEQFF. The CDR3 DNA reads as TGTGCCAGCAGTGTATACCGGGCCAATGAGCAGTTCTTC.

The rearrangement links TRBV9 to TRBJ2-5, with a weak D call TRBD1 (6 bases). The CDR3 has 13 amino acids. Germline V gene data show CDR1 as SGDLS and CDR2 as YYNGEE. V lost 1 base and J lost 2, with 6 bases in between. The CDR3 coding sequence is TGTGCCAGCAGCGTACAGGGGCAAGAGACCCAGTACTTC. This encodes CASSVQGQETQYF.

This clone was recorded once. The V and J genes are TRBV4-3 and TRBJ2-6; D is unclear. The germline V and J ends were trimmed by 0 bases and 0 bases, with 0 bases remaining between them. The CDR3 spans 14 residues. CDR1 is LGHNA, CDR2 YSLEER, per germline. CDR3 in DNA: TGCGCCAGCAGCCAAGACTCTGGGGCCAACGTCCTGACTTTC. It yields the protein CASSQDSGANVLTF.

This clone was detected only a few times. The CDR3 region has the DNA TGTGCCAGCAGCCGGACCGAAAATGAAAAACTGTTTTTT. Translation gives CASSRTENEKLFF. The chain couples TRBV6-1 to TRBJ1-4; D gene ambiguous. There are 13 residues in the CDR3. The V gene lost 6 bases and the J gene lost 5 bases, with 10 bases spanning the gap. In germline, CDR1 is MNHNS, CDR2 SASEGT.

The chain employs TRBV19 and TRBJ2-7, with 9 bases identical to TRBD1. CDR1 and CDR2 from the germline V gene are LNHDA and SQIVND (reference sequence). V shed 6 bases, J shed 2 bases, and the junction held 8 bases outside the gene matches. The CDR3 is made up of 15 amino acids. CDR3 bases: TGTGCCAGTAGACGAGAGGGACAGGGCGCCTACGAGCAGTACTTC. Residues: CASRREGQGAYEQYF.

This chain joins TRBV7-8 and TRBJ1-5; D unresolved. The V gene lost 5 bases and the J gene lost 3 bases, with 17 bases spanning the gap. The CDR3 has 16 residues. CDR1 is SGHVS, CDR2 FQNEAQ, per germline. The CDR3 sequence: CASSRSSLYNNQPQHF. The CDR3 DNA reads TGTGCCAGCAGCCGTTCGAGTTTGTATAACAATCAGCCCCAGCATTTT.

This rearrangement joins TRBV27 to TRBJ2-7; D is ambiguous. The V end was cut by 3 bases, the J end by 0 bases, with 12 bases between. This CDR3 region has 15 residues. Germline values: CDR1 MNHEY, CDR2 SMNVEV (reference sequence). The CDR3 here is CASSFLPASSYEQYF. The CDR3 bases are TGTGCCAGCAGTTTCTTACCCGCGAGCTCCTACGAGCAGTACTTC.

The chain uses TRBV19 and TRBJ2-7, with D possibly TRBD2 on 6 matching bases. V was shortened by 0 bases and J by 4 bases, with 13 bases between the two germline ends. Germline CDR1 reads LNHDA; CDR2 reads SQIVND (reference sequence). The CDR3 runs to 15 residues. The chain's CDR3 is CASSIDPGVRYEQYF. DNA for the CDR3: TGTGCCAGTAGTATAGACCCGGGAGTGAGGTACGAGCAGTACTTC.

The chain employs TRBV2 and TRBJ2-3, with TRBD2 identical over 9 bases. Looked up from germline, CDR1 is SNHLY and CDR2 is FYNNEI. The junction had 6 bases not matched to a gene; V was cut back by 2 bases and J by 3 bases. The CDR3 is 16 residues long. The CDR3: CASSERAGGATDTQYF. CDR3 bases: TGTGCCAGCAGTGAAAGAGCGGGGGGCGCGACAGATACGCAGTATTTT.

The chain couples TRBV5-1 to TRBJ1-4; D not resolved. Trimming pared 0 bases from V and 3 bases from J, leaving 12 bases between. This CDR3 spans 16 amino acids. CDR1 SGHRS and CDR2 YFSETQ come from the germline V gene. CDR3: CASSLGTVASNEKLFF. CDR3 in DNA: TGCGCCAGCAGCTTGGGGACCGTGGCGTCTAATGAAAAACTGTTTTTT. Drawing the rest from reference TRBV5-1 and TRBJ1-4, the complete variable domain is KAGVTQTPRYLIKTRGQQVTLSCSPISGHRSVSWYQQTPGQGLQFLFEYFSETQRNKGNFPGRFSGRQFSNSRSEMNVSTLELGDSALYLCASSLGTVASNEKLFFGSGTQLSVL.

The V gene is TRBV29-1, the J gene TRBJ2-7; TRBD1 aligns across 7 bases. There are 15 residues in the CDR3. The J segment lost 0 bases and the V segment lost 2 bases, leaving 7 bases of the junction unmatched. CDR1 and CDR2 from the germline V gene are SQVTM and ANQGSEA. CDR3 coding DNA: TGCAGCGTTGAATGGGCAGGGGGTAGCTCCTACGAGCAGTACTTC. Its translation: CSVEWAGGSSYEQYF.

The chain links TRBV28 to TRBJ2-3; 7 positions agree with TRBD1. This CDR3 is built from 16 residues. V lost 4 bases and J lost 1; bases outside the gene matches: 8. Germline V gene data show CDR1 as MDHEN and CDR2 as SYDVKM. The CDR3 DNA follows: TGTGCCAGCAGTTATCAGGGGGTGACCGGCACAGATACGCAGTATTTT. Amino acid sequence: CASSYQGVTGTDTQYF. The variable domain in full, completed from reference TRBV28 and TRBJ2-3, reads DVKVTQSSRYLVKRTGEKVFLECVQDMDHENMFWYRQDPGLGLRLIYFSYDVKMKEKGDIPEGYSVSREKKERFSLILESASTNQTSMYLCASSYQGVTGTDTQYFGPGTRLTVL.

V gene TRBV5-6 combines with J gene TRBJ2-1; D may be TRBD1 (6 bases). Germline V lookup: CDR1 SGHDT, CDR2 YYEEEE. V gave up 0 bases and J gave up 8 bases, with 9 bases separating them. The CDR3 covers 13 residues. In DNA form, the CDR3 reads TGTGCCAGCAGCTTGGACAGGGTGGATGAGCAGTTCTTC. This gives the protein CASSLDRVDEQFF.

V usage is TRBV5-4 and J usage is TRBJ1-5; D call uncertain. Per the germline V gene, CDR1 is SGHNT and CDR2 is YYREEE (reference sequence). V shed 3 bases and J shed 11 bases, with 15 bases lying between them. The CDR3 runs 13 residues. The CDR3 coding sequence is TGTGCCAGCAGCTCGTATCCCGTGGTGGCCCAGCATTTT. This encodes CASSSYPVVAQHF.